The text below deals with one T cell receptor beta chain. Libraries were prepared by immunoSEQ multiplex PCR; TCRdb keeps only in-frame clonotypes and omits some of them. The repertoire holds hundreds of thousands of clones, with roughly 85% as singletons. This entry is derived from a study of blood T cell repertoires in COVID-19. Study as a whole: Sites in the United States, Italy and Spain provided acute and convalescent COVID-19 samples.

V lost 0 bases to trimming and J lost 11 bases, with 14 bases between them. In germline, CDR1 is MGHRA, CDR2 YSYEKL. CDR3 length equals 14 residues. The V and J genes are TRBV4-1 and TRBJ2-4; D might be TRBD2 (5 bases). Sequences were obtained from peripheral blood. The source of this sequence is a woman aged 25 to 39 with active or convalescent COVID-19. The CDR3 DNA reads TGCGCCAGCAGCCAAGATCAGAACGGGGTAGTTCAGTACTTC. Translation gives CASSQDQNGVVQYF.